This T cell receptor beta chain stems from a study of radiotherapy plus CTLA-4 blockade in lung cancer. Study summary: Around 19% of patients responded objectively, and roughly 30% achieved disease control.

Sequencing used immunoSEQ multiplex PCR; TCRdb keeps in-frame clones, though not all of them. Of approximately 60,000 clones listed, 70% to 85% are singletons. The count of this clone is one. Its specificity is not known. Study conclusions and caveats: Clones of tumor-derived TCRs expanded in blood after radiotherapy plus ipilimumab. Response, reportedly, was best predicted by interferon-beta along with early blood T cell clone dynamics.

Germline CDR1 is MNHEY and CDR2 is SMNVEV (reference sequence). The CDR3 runs 16 residues. Germline trimming cut 5 bases from V and 1 base from J; bases unmatched to any gene: 7. CTLA-4 blockade using ipilimumab, together with focal radiation, was received by patients with chemo-refractory metastatic non-small-cell lung cancer. The gene calls are TRBV27 and TRBJ2-1, with 8 bases that match TRBD1. The sample was peripheral blood, taken from a patient treated with radiotherapy plus ipilimumab. This TCR came from a human donor with non-small cell lung cancer who had a complete response to radiotherapy plus ipilimumab. Here the CDR3 reads CASSLRQGSSYNEQFF. CDR3 nucleotides: TGTGCCAGCAGTCTCCGACAGGGGTCGTCCTACAATGAGCAGTTCTTC.